Listed here are 20 T cell receptor beta chains from one sample, sequenced in a study of shared clonotypes between healthy human individuals. Profiling relied on immunoSEQ multiplex PCR, and the TCRdb table lists in-frame clones only, not all of them. The data contain around 2.1 million clones, nearly 97% of them singletons. Sequences were obtained from naive CD4+ T cells sorted from blood. Subset in this sample: CD45RA+ positively selected. These receptors were collected from a man younger than 35 in good health.

The rearrangement links TRBV25-1 to TRBJ1-4, with D possibly being TRBD1 (6 bases). Germline V gene sequence: CDR1 MGHDK, CDR2 SYGVNS. This CDR3 has 14 amino acids. V was cut by 3 bases and J by 7 bases, with 12 bases left in between. As DNA, the CDR3 is TGTGCCAGCAGTGAGACGGCAGGGGTTGAAAAACTGTTTTTT. Translated, it gives CASSETAGVEKLFF.

This CDR3 is CASSLRRDTEQYF. In nucleotides, the CDR3 is TGTGCCAGTAGTCTCCGCCGGGACACCGAGCAGTACTTC. The gene calls are TRBV19 and TRBJ2-7; possible D gene TRBD1, 6 bases. Germline-derived CDR1 and CDR2 are LNHDA and SQIVND (reference sequence). V lost 5 bases and J 6 bases, leaving 14 bases between the germline ends. The CDR3 has 13 amino acids.

This clone was counted a single time. CDR3 loop: CASSYSIGGETQYF. CDR3 nucleotide sequence: TGTGCCAGCAGTTACTCGATAGGCGGAGAGACCCAGTACTTC. The chain joins TRBV6-5 to TRBJ2-5; unclear D gene. The V end was cut by 0 bases, the J end by 4 bases, with 9 bases between. The CDR3 contains 14 residues. Germline values: CDR1 MNHEY, CDR2 SVGAGI.

The chain employs TRBV19 and TRBJ1-2, with 9 bases that match TRBD1. Germline loops: CDR1 LNHDA, CDR2 SQIVND (reference sequence). The CDR3 totals 18 residues. Trimming at V came to 5 bases and at J to 1 base, leaving 14 bases not matched to a gene. CDR3 in DNA: TGTGCCAGTAGTGCTCAGAGGCCCCGGACAGGGGTTAACTATGGCTACACCTTC. This gives the protein CASSAQRPRTGVNYGYTF.

The chain combines TRBV30 with TRBJ2-3; D not certain. The CDR3 is 15 amino acids. Germline CDR1 and CDR2: GTSNPN and SVGIG (reference sequence). The V end was cut by 0 bases, the J end by 4 bases, with 14 bases between. The CDR3 DNA follows: TGTGCCTGGAGTGTAGGGATCCAGTTCGCAGATACGCAGTATTTT. Amino acids: CAWSVGIQFADTQYF. The variable domain in full, with the rest retrieved from reference TRBV30 and TRBJ2-3, is SQTIHQWPATLVQPVGSPLSLECTVEGTSNPNLYWYRQAAGRGLQLLFYSVGIGQISSEVPQNLSASRPQDRQFILSSKKLLLSDSGFYLCAWSVGIQFADTQYFGPGTRLTVL.

This chain joins TRBV29-1 and TRBJ1-6; 8 bases match TRBD1. V lost 7 bases, J lost 7 bases, and 6 bases stayed unmatched. The CDR3 is 13 residues long. The germline CDR1 and CDR2 sequences are SQVTM and ANQGSEA. Written as DNA, the CDR3 is TGCAGCGCTACAACAGGGGGGAATTCACCCCTCCACTTT. Amino acid sequence: CSATTGGNSPLHF.

On this clone: The same CDR3 is also encoded by other DNA sequences in this sample. J is TRBJ1-2 and V is TRBV4-1; unclear D gene. CDR1 is MGHRA and CDR2 is YSYEKL in the germline V gene. The length of the CDR3 is 14 residues. V lost 0 bases and J 3 bases, leaving 8 bases between the germline ends. CDR3 bases: TGCGCCAGCAGCCAAGACGGAGGTTACTATGGCTACACCTTC. It codes for CASSQDGGYYGYTF.

In this sample, this clone turned up a few times. The chain couples TRBV7-9 to TRBJ2-7; no reliable D call. Trimming took 2 bases from V and 2 from J, leaving 25 bases between them. The V gene's germline CDR1 is SEHNR and CDR2 FQNEAQ (reference sequence). The length of the CDR3 is 19 residues. The CDR3 DNA reads as TGTGCCAGCAGCTTATTTCCTGTCCCCCGCTCAGGTAGGCCCTACGAGCAGTACTTC. Protein product: CASSLFPVPRSGRPYEQYF.

The chain employs TRBV6-1 and TRBJ1-4, with D unresolved. V shed 3 bases and J shed 10 bases, with 12 bases lying between them. CDR3 length equals 13 residues. Germline CDR1 MNHNS, CDR2 SASEGT. CDR3 in amino acids: CASSDLRKGKLFF. Here the CDR3 DNA reads TGTGCCAGCAGTGACCTCCGGAAGGGAAAACTGTTTTTT.

V and J are TRBV7-9 and TRBJ2-6; TRBD1 matches 7 bases. The CDR3 has 15 amino acids. J was trimmed by 4 bases and V by 5 bases; bases with no gene match: 5. Germline CDR1 reads SEHNR; CDR2 reads FQNEAQ (reference sequence). The CDR3 bases are TGTGCCAGCAGCGAACAGGGGACCGGGGCCAACGTCCTGACTTTC. It translates to CASSEQGTGANVLTF.

On this clone itself: Distinct nucleotide sequences in the sample also encode this CDR3. The chain has TRBV10-3 and TRBJ2-1; D call uncertain. This CDR3 spans 12 amino acids. Between the trimmed V and J ends, which lost 0 bases and 4 bases, there was a span of 1 base. The V gene's germline CDR1 is ENHRY and CDR2 SYGVKD. CDR3 bases: TGTGCCATCAGTGAGTCGTACAATGAGCAGTTCTTC. As protein: CAISESYNEQFF.

The V and J genes are TRBV9 and TRBJ2-3; D is perhaps TRBD2 (6 bases). The CDR3 covers 14 residues. Germline CDR1 SGDLS, CDR2 YYNGEE. The V gene lost 5 bases and the J gene lost 4 bases, with 14 bases spanning the gap. As DNA, the CDR3 is TGTGCCAGCAGTCGGGGGAGCCGCCCAGATACGCAGTATTTT. This gives the protein CASSRGSRPDTQYF.

The rearrangement uses TRBV2 and TRBJ2-2; D is possibly TRBD2 (7 bases). This CDR3 is 16 amino acids long. The V gene lost 6 bases and the J gene lost 4 bases, with 18 bases spanning the gap. Germline V gene lookup returns CDR1 SNHLY and CDR2 FYNNEI. The CDR3 spells CASRVLAGASTGELFF. Written as DNA, the CDR3 is TGTGCCAGCAGGGTCCTGGCGGGGGCCTCCACCGGGGAGCTGTTTTTT.

This clone appeared once. The rearrangement uses TRBV18 and TRBJ1-2; 9 nucleotides line up with TRBD1. J lost 5 bases, V lost 2 bases, and 3 bases had no gene match. Germline CDR1 KGHSH, CDR2 LQKENI. The CDR3 is made up of 14 amino acids. The CDR3 loop reads CASSPVTGGYGYTF. The CDR3 DNA is TGTGCCAGCTCACCAGTGACAGGGGGGTATGGCTACACCTTC.

V usage is TRBV5-1 and J usage is TRBJ2-7, with D perhaps being TRBD1 or TRBD2 (5 bases each). This CDR3 is built from 12 residues. The ends were cut back, 4 bases at V and 7 bases at J, with 12 bases in the middle. Germline CDR1 reads SGHRS; CDR2 reads YFSETQ. This CDR3 reads CASSRDLGEQYF. The CDR3 bases are TGCGCCAGCAGCAGGGACCTCGGTGAGCAGTACTTC.

About this clone: Additional DNA sequences in this sample encode the identical CDR3. The J gene is TRBJ2-5, the V gene TRBV6-5; D not resolved. The CDR3 loop spans 12 amino acids. The germline CDR1 and CDR2 sequences are MNHEY and SVGAGI. V shed 0 bases and J shed 5 bases, with 4 bases lying between them. CDR3 amino acids: CASSYSGETQYF. The CDR3 DNA reads as TGTGCCAGCAGTTACTCAGGGGAGACCCAGTACTTC.

This clone showed up just a few times. The chain carries TRBV10-3 and TRBJ1-1; 8 bases map to TRBD1. The CDR3 has 12 residues. Per the germline V gene, CDR1 is ENHRY and CDR2 is SYGVKD. Unmatched junction bases numbered 3, after V lost 7 bases and J lost 5 bases. The CDR3 sequence: CAIKQGATEAFF. The CDR3, as DNA: TGTGCCATCAAGCAGGGGGCAACTGAAGCTTTCTTT.

The V and J genes are TRBV5-4 and TRBJ1-1, with TRBD1 as a possible D gene (6 bases). Germline CDR1 is SGHNT and CDR2 is YYREEE (reference sequence). The CDR3 runs to 12 residues. The V end was cut by 6 bases, the J end by 5 bases, with 11 bases between. This chain's CDR3 is CASKGVGTEAFF. CDR3 nucleotides: TGTGCCAGCAAGGGGGTTGGTACTGAAGCTTTCTTT.

The chain links TRBV6-1 to TRBJ2-7; no firm D call. V was pared by 2 bases and J by 0 bases, with 14 bases between. CDR1 and CDR2 (germline): MNHNS, SASEGT. CDR3 size: 16 residues. The CDR3 DNA sequence: TGTGCCAGCAGTGAATTTAAGGGAAAGAGCTCCTACGAGCAGTACTTC. Translating gives CASSEFKGKSSYEQYF.

This clone was picked up one time. This rearrangement joins TRBV30 to TRBJ2-3; 9 positions agree with TRBD1. CDR3 length: 15 residues. The V segment lost 5 bases and the J segment 2 bases; nucleotides outside the gene matches: 8. The germline V gene has CDR1 GTSNPN and CDR2 SVGIG (reference sequence). The chain's CDR3 is CAWQSGTGLTDTQYF. The CDR3 bases are TGTGCCTGGCAATCCGGGACAGGGCTCACAGATACGCAGTATTTT.